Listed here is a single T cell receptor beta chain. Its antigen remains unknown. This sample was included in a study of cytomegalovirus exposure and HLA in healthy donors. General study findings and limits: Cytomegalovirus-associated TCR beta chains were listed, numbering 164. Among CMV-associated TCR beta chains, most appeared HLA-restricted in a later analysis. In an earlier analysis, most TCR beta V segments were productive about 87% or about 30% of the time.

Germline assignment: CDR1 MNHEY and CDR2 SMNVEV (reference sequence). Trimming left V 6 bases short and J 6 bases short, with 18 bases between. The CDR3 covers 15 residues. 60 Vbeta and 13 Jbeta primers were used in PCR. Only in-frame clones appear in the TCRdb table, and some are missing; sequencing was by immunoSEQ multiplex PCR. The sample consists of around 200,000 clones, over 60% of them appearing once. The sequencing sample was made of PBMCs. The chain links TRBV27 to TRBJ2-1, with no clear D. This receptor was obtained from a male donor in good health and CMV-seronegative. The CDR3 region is CASSGRMTATNEQFF. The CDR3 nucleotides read TGTGCCAGCAGCGGAAGAATGACTGCCACCAATGAGCAGTTCTTC.